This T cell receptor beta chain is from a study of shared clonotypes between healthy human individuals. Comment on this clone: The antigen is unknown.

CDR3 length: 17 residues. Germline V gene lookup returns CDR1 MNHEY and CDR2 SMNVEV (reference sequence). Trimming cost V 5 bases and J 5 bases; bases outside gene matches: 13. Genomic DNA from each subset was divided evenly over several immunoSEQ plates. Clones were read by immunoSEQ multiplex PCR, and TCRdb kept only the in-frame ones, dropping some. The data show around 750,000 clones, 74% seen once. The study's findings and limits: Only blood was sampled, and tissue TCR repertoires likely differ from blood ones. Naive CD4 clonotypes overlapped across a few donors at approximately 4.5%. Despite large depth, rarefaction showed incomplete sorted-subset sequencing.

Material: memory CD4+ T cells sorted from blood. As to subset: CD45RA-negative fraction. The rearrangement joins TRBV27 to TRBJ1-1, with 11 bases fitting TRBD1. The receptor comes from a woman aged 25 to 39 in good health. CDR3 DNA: TGTGCCAGCAGTACCCGGACAGGGGGCCCGGGAGAGACTGAAGCTTTCTTT. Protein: CASSTRTGGPGETEAFF.